This TCR beta chain comes out of a study of control samples from healthy donors and cancer patients. The data were produced by immunoSEQ multiplex PCR, yet TCRdb's version contains in-frame clones alone and is incomplete. The sample yields about 86,000 clones, roughly nine tenths seen once. Material for sequencing was PBMCs. This clonotype was obtained from a woman aged 50 to 60 with colorectal cancer.

The CDR3 DNA sequence: TGTGCCAGCAGTTACAGGCAACAGGGGGCAACAGAGACCCAGTACTTC. Encoded protein: CASSYRQQGATETQYF. V gene TRBV6-6 combines with J gene TRBJ2-5; 9 bases align to TRBD1. The CDR3 has 16 residues. Germline values: CDR1 MNHNY, CDR2 SVGAGI (reference sequence). V was clipped by 2 bases and J by 4 bases; unmatched bases: 8.